This paragraph reports one TCR beta chain. Here immunoSEQ multiplex PCR was the method, and the copy in TCRdb shows in-frame clones only, minus some. The sample contains fewer than 100,000 clones, almost 85% of which appear only once. Germline V gives CDR1 LNHDA, CDR2 SQIVND (reference sequence). This CDR3 has 16 amino acids. V was clipped by 5 bases and J by 0 bases; unmatched bases: 9. The sample originates from a study of control samples from healthy donors and cancer patients. This sequence originates from a woman aged 55-70 years in good health. The sample taken for sequencing was blood. V usage is TRBV19 and J usage is TRBJ2-5, with 7 bases lining up with TRBD1. Here the CDR3 DNA reads TGTGCCAGTAGTCCTACAGGGGTCGGATACCAAGAGACCCAGTACTTC. Translation: CASSPTGVGYQETQYF.